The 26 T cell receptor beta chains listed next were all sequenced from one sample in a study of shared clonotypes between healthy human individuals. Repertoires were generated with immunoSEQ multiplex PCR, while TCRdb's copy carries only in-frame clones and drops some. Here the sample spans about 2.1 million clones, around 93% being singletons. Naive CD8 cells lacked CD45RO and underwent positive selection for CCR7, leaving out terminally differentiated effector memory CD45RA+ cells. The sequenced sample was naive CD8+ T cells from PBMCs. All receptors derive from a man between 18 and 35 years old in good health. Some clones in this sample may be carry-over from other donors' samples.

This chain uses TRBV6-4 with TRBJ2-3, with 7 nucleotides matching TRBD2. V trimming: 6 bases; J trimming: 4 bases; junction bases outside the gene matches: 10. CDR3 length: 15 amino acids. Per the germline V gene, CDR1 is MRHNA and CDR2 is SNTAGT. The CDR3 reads CASSSSGLAPDTQYF. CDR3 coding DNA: TGTGCCAGCAGCTCTAGCGGCCTCGCACCAGATACGCAGTATTTT.

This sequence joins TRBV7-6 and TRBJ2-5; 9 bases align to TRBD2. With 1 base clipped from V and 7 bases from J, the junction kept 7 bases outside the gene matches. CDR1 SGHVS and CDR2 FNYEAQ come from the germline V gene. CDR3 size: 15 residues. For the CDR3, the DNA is TGTGCCAGCAGCTTAGGCTGGGCGGGAGGGGGGACCCAGTACTTC. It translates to CASSLGWAGGGTQYF.

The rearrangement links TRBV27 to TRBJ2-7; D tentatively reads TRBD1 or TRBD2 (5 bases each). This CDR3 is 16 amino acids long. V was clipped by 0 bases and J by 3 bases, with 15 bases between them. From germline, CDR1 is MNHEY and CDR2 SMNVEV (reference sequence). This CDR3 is CASSLSPGTPNYEQYF. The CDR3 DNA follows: TGTGCCAGCAGTTTATCCCCCGGGACCCCCAACTACGAGCAGTACTTC.

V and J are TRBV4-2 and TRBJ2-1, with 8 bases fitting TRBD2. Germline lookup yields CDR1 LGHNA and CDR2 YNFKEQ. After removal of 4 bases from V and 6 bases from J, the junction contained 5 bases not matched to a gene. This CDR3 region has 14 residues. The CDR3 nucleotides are TGTGCCAGCAGCCCGGGACTAGTGGGCAATGAGCAGTTCTTC. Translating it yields CASSPGLVGNEQFF.

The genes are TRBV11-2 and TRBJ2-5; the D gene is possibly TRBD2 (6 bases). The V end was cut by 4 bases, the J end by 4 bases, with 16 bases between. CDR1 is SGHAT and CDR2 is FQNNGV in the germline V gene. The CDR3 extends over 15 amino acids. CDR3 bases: TGTGCCAGCAGCTCCTGGCCTCAGGGAGGAGAGACCCAGTACTTC. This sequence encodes CASSSWPQGGETQYF.

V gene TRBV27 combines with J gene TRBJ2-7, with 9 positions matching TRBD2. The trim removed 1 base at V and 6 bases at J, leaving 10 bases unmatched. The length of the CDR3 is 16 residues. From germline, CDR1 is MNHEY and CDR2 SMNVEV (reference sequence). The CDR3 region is CASSLLAGVGPREQYF. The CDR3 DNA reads TGTGCCAGCAGTTTATTAGCGGGAGTCGGTCCTCGCGAGCAGTACTTC.

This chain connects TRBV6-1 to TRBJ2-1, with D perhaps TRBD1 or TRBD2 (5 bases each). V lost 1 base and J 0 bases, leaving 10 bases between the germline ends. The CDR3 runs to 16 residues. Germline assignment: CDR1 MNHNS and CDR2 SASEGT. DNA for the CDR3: TGTGCCAGCAGTGAAGTAGGGGAGAGCTCCTACAATGAGCAGTTCTTC. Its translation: CASSEVGESSYNEQFF.

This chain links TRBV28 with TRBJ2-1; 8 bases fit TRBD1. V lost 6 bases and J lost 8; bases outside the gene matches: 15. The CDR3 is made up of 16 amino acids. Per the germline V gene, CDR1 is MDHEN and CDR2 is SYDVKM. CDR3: CASRGGDRGKFDEQFF. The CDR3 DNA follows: TGTGCCAGCAGGGGAGGAGACAGGGGAAAATTTGATGAGCAGTTCTTC.

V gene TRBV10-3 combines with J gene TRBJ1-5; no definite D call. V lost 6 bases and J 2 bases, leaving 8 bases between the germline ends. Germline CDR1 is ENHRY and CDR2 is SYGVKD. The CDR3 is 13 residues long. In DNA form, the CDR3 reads TGTGCCATCAGGCCGAATGGCAATCAGCCCCAGCATTTT. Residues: CAIRPNGNQPQHF.

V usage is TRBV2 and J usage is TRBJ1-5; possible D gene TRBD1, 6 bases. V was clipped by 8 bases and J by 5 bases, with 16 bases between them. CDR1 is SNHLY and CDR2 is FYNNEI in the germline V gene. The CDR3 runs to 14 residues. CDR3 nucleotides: TGTGCCAGCCATGCGGACAGCCTACATCAGCCCCAGCATTTT. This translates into CASHADSLHQPQHF.

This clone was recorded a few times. CDR3 sequence (DNA): TGTGCCAGTAGTATACTGGCAGGGGTGGTCTACGAGCAGTACTTC. Translation gives CASSILAGVVYEQYF. The J gene is TRBJ2-7, the V gene TRBV19, with D possibly TRBD1 on 6 matching bases. V was trimmed by 2 bases and J by 3 bases, leaving 14 bases between them. This CDR3 has 15 residues. The V gene's germline CDR1 is LNHDA and CDR2 SQIVND (reference sequence).

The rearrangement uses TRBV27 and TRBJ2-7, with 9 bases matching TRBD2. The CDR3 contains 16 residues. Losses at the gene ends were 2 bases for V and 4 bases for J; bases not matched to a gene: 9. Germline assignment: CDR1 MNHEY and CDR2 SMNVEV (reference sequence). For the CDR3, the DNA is TGTGCCAGCAGTTTAGGTTTGTCTAGCGGGGATTACGAGCAGTACTTC. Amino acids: CASSLGLSSGDYEQYF.

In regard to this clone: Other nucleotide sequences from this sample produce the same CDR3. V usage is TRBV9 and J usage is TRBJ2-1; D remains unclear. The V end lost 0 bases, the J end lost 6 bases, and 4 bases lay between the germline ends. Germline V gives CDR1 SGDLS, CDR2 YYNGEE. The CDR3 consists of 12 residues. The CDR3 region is CASSVGANEQFF. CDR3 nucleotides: TGTGCCAGCAGCGTAGGGGCCAATGAGCAGTTCTTC.

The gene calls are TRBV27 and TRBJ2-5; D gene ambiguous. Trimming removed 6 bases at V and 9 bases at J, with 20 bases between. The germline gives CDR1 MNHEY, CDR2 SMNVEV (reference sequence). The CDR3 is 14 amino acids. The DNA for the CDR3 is TGTGCCAGCAGACCCACCCTAGGCTCGGCGGCCCAGTACTTC. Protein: CASRPTLGSAAQYF.

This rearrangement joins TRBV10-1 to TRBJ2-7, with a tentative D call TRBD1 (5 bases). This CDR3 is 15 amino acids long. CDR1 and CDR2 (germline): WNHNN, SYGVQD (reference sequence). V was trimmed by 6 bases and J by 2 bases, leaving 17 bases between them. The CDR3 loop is CASRYDLGPAYEQYF. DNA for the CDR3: TGCGCCAGCAGATACGATTTGGGGCCGGCCTACGAGCAGTACTTC.

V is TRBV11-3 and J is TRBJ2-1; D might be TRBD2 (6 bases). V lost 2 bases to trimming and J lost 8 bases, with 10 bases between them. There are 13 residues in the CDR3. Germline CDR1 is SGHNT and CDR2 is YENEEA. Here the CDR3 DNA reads TGTGCCAGCAGCTTAAAAAGCGGGTATGAGCAGTTCTTC. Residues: CASSLKSGYEQFF. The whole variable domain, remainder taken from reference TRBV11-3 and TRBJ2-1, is EAGVVQSPRYKIIEKKQPVAFWCNPISGHNTLYWYLQNLGQGPELLIRYENEEAVDDSQLPKDRFSAERLKGVDSTLKIQPAELGDSAVYLCASSLKSGYEQFFGPGTRLTVL.

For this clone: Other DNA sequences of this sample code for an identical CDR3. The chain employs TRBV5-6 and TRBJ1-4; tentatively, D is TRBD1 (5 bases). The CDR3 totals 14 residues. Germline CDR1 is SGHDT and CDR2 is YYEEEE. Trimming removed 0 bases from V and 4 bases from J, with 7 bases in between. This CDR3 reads CASSLGGYNEKLFF. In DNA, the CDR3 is TGTGCCAGCAGCTTGGGGGGGTATAATGAAAAACTGTTTTTT.

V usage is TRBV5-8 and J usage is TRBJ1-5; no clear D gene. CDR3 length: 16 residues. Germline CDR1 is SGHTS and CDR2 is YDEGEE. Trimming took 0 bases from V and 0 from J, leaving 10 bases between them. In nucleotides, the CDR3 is TGTGCCAGCAGCTTGGATGGCAGAGATAGCAATCAGCCCCAGCATTTT. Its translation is CASSLDGRDSNQPQHF.

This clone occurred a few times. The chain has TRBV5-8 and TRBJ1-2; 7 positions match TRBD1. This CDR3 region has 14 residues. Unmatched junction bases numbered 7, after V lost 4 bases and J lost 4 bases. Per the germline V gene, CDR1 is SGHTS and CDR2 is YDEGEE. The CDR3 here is CASSTPGQSYGYTF. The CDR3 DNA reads TGTGCCAGCAGCACACCGGGACAGTCCTATGGCTACACCTTC.

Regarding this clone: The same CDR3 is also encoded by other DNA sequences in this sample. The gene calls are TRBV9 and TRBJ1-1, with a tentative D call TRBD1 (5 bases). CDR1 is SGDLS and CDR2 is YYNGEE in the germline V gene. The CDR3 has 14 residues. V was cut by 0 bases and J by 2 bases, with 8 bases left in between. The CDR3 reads CASSVGDSNTEAFF. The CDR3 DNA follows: TGTGCCAGCAGCGTAGGTGACAGCAACACTGAAGCTTTCTTT.

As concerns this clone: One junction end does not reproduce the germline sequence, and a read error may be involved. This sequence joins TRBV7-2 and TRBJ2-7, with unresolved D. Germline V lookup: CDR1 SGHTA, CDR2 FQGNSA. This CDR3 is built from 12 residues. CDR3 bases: TGTGCCAGCACCGCCGGATCTTCGGAGTGGTGTTTC. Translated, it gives CASTAGSSEWCF.

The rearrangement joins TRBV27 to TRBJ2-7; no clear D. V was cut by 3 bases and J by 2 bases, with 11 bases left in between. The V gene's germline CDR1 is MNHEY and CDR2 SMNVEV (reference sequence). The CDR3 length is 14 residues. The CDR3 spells CASSFLGSPYEQYF. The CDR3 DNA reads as TGTGCCAGCAGTTTCTTGGGGTCCCCCTACGAGCAGTACTTC.

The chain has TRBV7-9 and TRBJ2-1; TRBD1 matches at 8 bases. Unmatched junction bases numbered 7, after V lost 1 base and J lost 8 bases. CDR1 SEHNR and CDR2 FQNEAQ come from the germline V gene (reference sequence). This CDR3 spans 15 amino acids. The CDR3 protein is CASSLVQGALDEQFF. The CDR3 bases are TGTGCCAGCAGCTTAGTCCAGGGGGCGCTTGATGAGCAGTTCTTC.

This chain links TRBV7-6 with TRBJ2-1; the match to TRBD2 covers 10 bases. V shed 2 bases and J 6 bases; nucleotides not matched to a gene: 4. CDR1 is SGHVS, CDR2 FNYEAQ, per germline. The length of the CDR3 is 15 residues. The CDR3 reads CASSLLAGAGNEQFF. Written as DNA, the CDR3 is TGTGCCAGCAGCTTACTAGCGGGAGCCGGCAATGAGCAGTTCTTC.

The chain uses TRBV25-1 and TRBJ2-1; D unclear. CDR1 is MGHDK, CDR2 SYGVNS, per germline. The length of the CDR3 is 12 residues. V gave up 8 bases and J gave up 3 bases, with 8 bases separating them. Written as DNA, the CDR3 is TGTGCCAGCTCCAGAAACTACAATGAGCAGTTCTTC. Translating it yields CASSRNYNEQFF.

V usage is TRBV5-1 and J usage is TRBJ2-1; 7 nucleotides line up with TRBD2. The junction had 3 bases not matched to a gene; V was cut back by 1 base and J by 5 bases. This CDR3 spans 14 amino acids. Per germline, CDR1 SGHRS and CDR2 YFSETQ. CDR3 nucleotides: TGCGCCAGCAGCTTGCTAGCGGTGGACAATGAGCAGTTCTTC. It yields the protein CASSLLAVDNEQFF. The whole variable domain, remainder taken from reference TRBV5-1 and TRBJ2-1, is KAGVTQTPRYLIKTRGQQVTLSCSPISGHRSVSWYQQTPGQGLQFLFEYFSETQRNKGNFPGRFSGRQFSNSRSEMNVSTLELGDSALYLCASSLLAVDNEQFFGPGTRLTVL.